Following are 22 T cell receptor beta chains from one sample sequenced in a study of T cells in Graves' hyperthyroidism and ophthalmopathy. There were TCR beta CDR3 regions amplified from RNA transcripts. The TCR CDR3 first-round RT-PCR relied on the HTBI primer set. TCRdb redid the calling of the multiplex PCR reads with MiXCR, one entry per CDR3 protein. Among about 840,000 distinct CDR3 sequences listed, 38% were seen once. The sample comprised blood. These receptors were obtained from a man aged 18 to 29 with Graves' hyperthyroidism.

The chain recombines TRBV11-2 with TRBJ2-7; D may be TRBD1 (6 bases). Between the trimmed V and J ends, which lost 2 bases and 2 bases, there was a span of 13 bases. This CDR3 has 15 amino acids. Germline V gives CDR1 SGHAT, CDR2 FQNNGV. The CDR3 DNA reads as TGTGCCAGCAGCTTAACGACAGGAGGAGCCTACGAGCAGTACTTC. Translating gives CASSLTTGGAYEQYF.

V usage is TRBV7-9 and J usage is TRBJ1-1; D not certain. Germline V CDR1 and CDR2: SEHNR, FQNEAQ (reference sequence). The CDR3 is 13 amino acids. Trimming removed 5 bases at V and 4 bases at J, with 11 bases between. CDR3 bases: TGTGCCAGCAGCGCAAGAGAGGCCACTGAAGCTTTCTTT. Its translation: CASSAREATEAFF.

The chain joins TRBV6-5 to TRBJ2-7, with a tentative D call TRBD1 (6 bases). The CDR3 spans 14 residues. Germline CDR1 and CDR2: MNHEY and SVGAGI. Trimming removed 7 bases from V and 3 bases from J, with 16 bases in between. The DNA of the CDR3 is TGTGCCAGCAAAAATACAGGGTTTAACTACGAGCAGTACTTC. Its translation is CASKNTGFNYEQYF.

There are many counts of this clonotype. V and J are TRBV2 and TRBJ2-7, with D possibly matching TRBD1 (6 bases). CDR1 and CDR2 (germline): SNHLY, FYNNEI. CDR3 size: 15 residues. Trimming took 4 bases from V and 0 from J, leaving 13 bases between them. The CDR3 DNA reads as TGTGCCAGCAGTGCGGGGCAGGGGAGCTCCTACGAGCAGTACTTC. It specifies CASSAGQGSSYEQYF.

This clonotype was detected only a few times. The rearrangement joins TRBV7-2 to TRBJ2-2; possible D gene TRBD2, 5 bases. This CDR3 contains 15 residues. V was clipped by 6 bases and J by 5 bases, with 16 bases between them. Germline lookup yields CDR1 SGHTA and CDR2 FQGNSA. The CDR3 DNA reads as TGTGCCAGCAGTGTCGCGGGCTTGGGGACCGGGGAGCTGTTTTTT. Its translation: CASSVAGLGTGELFF.

This clonotype has just a few counts. This chain joins TRBV11-2 and TRBJ1-4; D might be TRBD1 (6 bases). Germline-derived CDR1 and CDR2 are SGHAT and FQNNGV. V was cut by 5 bases and J by 6 bases, with 16 bases left in between. The CDR3 has 15 amino acids. DNA for the CDR3: TGTGCCAGCAGCGGCAACAGGGATGGTGATGAAAAACTGTTTTTT. It is translated as CASSGNRDGDEKLFF.

This clonotype was recorded many times. The chain is built from TRBV2 and TRBJ1-5; maybe TRBD1 (5 bases). V was clipped by 6 bases and J by 2 bases, with 11 bases between them. CDR1 SNHLY and CDR2 FYNNEI come from the germline V gene. This CDR3 contains 14 residues. CDR3 sequence reads: CASRISRGNQPQHF. CDR3 nucleotides: TGTGCCAGCAGGATCTCCAGGGGCAATCAGCCCCAGCATTTT.

This clonotype was found many times. The chain recombines TRBV2 with TRBJ1-2; tentative D call: TRBD1 (5 bases). The CDR3 length is 13 residues. V was trimmed by 6 bases and J by 0 bases, leaving 8 bases between them. Per germline, CDR1 SNHLY and CDR2 FYNNEI. The CDR3 nucleotides are TGTGCCAGCAGGCAGGGAACTAACTATGGCTACACCTTC. Protein product: CASRQGTNYGYTF.

This sequence joins TRBV29-1 and TRBJ2-7, with 9 nucleotides matching TRBD2. Trimming at V came to 1 base and at J to 6 bases, leaving 7 bases not matched to a gene. The CDR3 loop spans 14 amino acids. CDR1 is SQVTM, CDR2 ANQGSEA, per germline. The CDR3, as DNA: TGCAGCGTTGAAGGCAGGGGACTAGCTTCCGAGCAGTACTTC. Protein product: CSVEGRGLASEQYF.

This clonotype was found a few times. CDR3 sequence (DNA): TGTGCCAGCAGCTTCGGCGCAGGGGAGGATGGCTACACCTTC. Its translation: CASSFGAGEDGYTF. The chain carries TRBV6-5 and TRBJ1-2, with a weak D call TRBD1 (6 bases). The CDR3 loop spans 14 amino acids. Deletions cut 6 bases from V and 6 bases from J, with 17 bases between. Germline assignment: CDR1 MNHEY and CDR2 SVGAGI.

The chain is built from TRBV10-3 and TRBJ2-3, with D perhaps matching TRBD2 (5 bases). The germline V gene has CDR1 ENHRY and CDR2 SYGVKD. The CDR3 length is 14 residues. V lost 2 bases, J lost 0 bases, and 6 bases lay in between. The chain's CDR3 is CAISEGLSTDTQYF. The CDR3 nucleotides are TGTGCCATCAGTGAGGGACTTAGCACAGATACGCAGTATTTT.

The chain carries TRBV19 and TRBJ1-3; D gene uncertain. Germline V CDR1 and CDR2: LNHDA, SQIVND (reference sequence). The CDR3 consists of 13 residues. The germline V and J ends were trimmed by 8 bases and 0 bases, with 8 bases remaining between them. Here the CDR3 DNA reads TGTGCCAGTGGTCCGAACTCTGGAAACACCATATATTTT. This codes for CASGPNSGNTIYF.

This clonotype was observed many times. The chain recombines TRBV7-6 with TRBJ2-7; 7 nucleotides align to TRBD2. Germline V lookup: CDR1 SGHVS, CDR2 FNYEAQ. With V trimmed by 4 bases and J by 6 bases, 3 bases remained unmatched. The CDR3 runs 12 residues. CDR3 amino acids: CASSSTSTEQYF. The CDR3 DNA follows: TGTGCCAGCAGCTCGACTAGCACCGAGCAGTACTTC.

The CDR3 DNA sequence: TGCAGCGACGGGGGTTACTCTGGGGCCAACGTCCTGACTTTC. As protein: CSDGGYSGANVLTF. The chain carries TRBV29-1 and TRBJ2-6; TRBD2 is a possible D gene (6 bases). The CDR3 runs 14 residues. Germline lookup yields CDR1 SQVTM and CDR2 ANQGSEA. Between the trimmed V and J ends, which lost 7 bases and 0 bases, there was a span of 10 bases.

Only a few counts were recorded for this clonotype. V usage is TRBV14 and J usage is TRBJ2-7, with 8 bases fitting TRBD2. CDR3 size: 15 residues. V was pared by 1 base and J by 2 bases, with 4 bases of the junction left unmatched. The germline V gene encodes CDR1 SGHDN and CDR2 FVKESK. The CDR3 loop is CASSQGVAGTYEQYF. The CDR3 DNA follows: TGTGCCAGCAGCCAAGGTGTAGCGGGAACCTACGAGCAGTACTTC.

V and J are TRBV4-1 and TRBJ2-5; no firm D call. Trimming took off 3 bases at V and 7 bases at J, with 18 bases between the two ends. The CDR3 runs 15 residues. Per the germline V gene, CDR1 is MGHRA and CDR2 is YSYEKL. The DNA for the CDR3 is TGCGCCAGCAGCCAGAACCGATTCTTAGTTTGGACCCAGTACTTC. This gives the protein CASSQNRFLVWTQYF.

The chain recombines TRBV7-3 with TRBJ1-5; a weak D match, TRBD1 (6 bases). Trimming took 1 base from V and 9 from J, leaving 16 bases between them. The CDR3 is 15 amino acids. CDR1 is SGHTA and CDR2 is FQGTGA in the germline V gene. The CDR3 protein is CASSLNKGVGRPQHF. DNA of the CDR3: TGTGCCAGCAGCTTAAACAAGGGGGTGGGGCGGCCCCAGCATTTT.

The chain combines TRBV5-1 with TRBJ2-5; 8 bases agree with TRBD1. J gave up 4 bases and V 4 bases, and 9 bases lay outside the gene matches. CDR1 and CDR2 from the germline V gene are SGHRS and YFSETQ. CDR3 length equals 15 residues. The CDR3 here is CASSDGQGGGETQYF. Here the CDR3 DNA reads TGCGCCAGCAGCGACGGACAGGGTGGTGGAGAGACCCAGTACTTC.

This clonotype was found many times. The chain combines TRBV15 with TRBJ2-5; D is undetermined. Germline assignment: CDR1 LNHNV and CDR2 YYDKDF (reference sequence). The V gene lost 5 bases and the J gene lost 4 bases, with 14 bases spanning the gap. The CDR3 spans 14 residues. The CDR3 sequence is CATSDPVGGETQYF. The CDR3 coding sequence is TGTGCCACCAGCGACCCGGTCGGCGGAGAGACCCAGTACTTC.

The chain recombines TRBV7-9 with TRBJ1-6; TRBD1 agrees at 7 bases. Germline V gene sequence: CDR1 SEHNR, CDR2 FQNEAQ (reference sequence). The CDR3 spans 15 residues. V trimming: 4 bases; J trimming: 9 bases; junction bases outside the gene matches: 9. The CDR3 sequence is CASSSQGIGGSPLHF. The CDR3 nucleotides read TGTGCCAGCAGCTCACAGGGGATTGGCGGTTCACCCCTCCACTTT. The complete variable domain, with remaining parts taken from reference TRBV7-9 and TRBJ1-6, reads DTGVSQNPRHKITKRGQNVTFRCDPISEHNRLYWYRQTLGQGPEFLTYFQNEAQLEKSRLLSDRFSAERPKGSFSTLEIQRTEQGDSAMYLCASSSQGIGGSPLHFGNGTRLTVT.

This clonotype has only a few counts. The genes are TRBV19 and TRBJ1-1; TRBD1 might be the D (5 bases). The germline V gene encodes CDR1 LNHDA and CDR2 SQIVND (reference sequence). The CDR3 is 13 amino acids. V lost 9 bases to trimming and J lost 9 bases, with 20 bases between them. Written as DNA, the CDR3 is TGTGCCAGCCGCCAGGGCCGGCGGCGGAAAGCTTTCTTT. It codes for CASRQGRRRKAFF.

The chain is built from TRBV7-3 and TRBJ2-3; a possible D gene is TRBD1 (7 bases). V lost 2 bases and J 8 bases, leaving 8 bases between the germline ends. The CDR3 is 12 amino acids. Germline-derived CDR1 and CDR2 are SGHTA and FQGTGA. Here the CDR3 reads CASSLQGGTQYF. CDR3 DNA: TGTGCCAGCAGCTTACAGGGGGGTACGCAGTATTTT. Supplemented by reference TRBV7-3 and TRBJ2-3, the full variable domain reads GAGVSQTPSNKVTEKGKYVELRCDPISGHTALYWYRQSLGQGPEFLIYFQGTGAADDSGLPNDRFFAVRPEGSVSTLKIQRTERGDSAVYLCASSLQGGTQYFGPGTRLTVL.